Each of the 29 T cell receptor beta chains below was sequenced from the same sample in a study of shared clonotypes between healthy human individuals (dated by TCRdb to about 2020). For the CD8 naive samples, CD45RO-negative cells were positively selected for CCR7, yielding a CD45RA+CCR7+ population from which TemRA cells were excluded. Library generation was performed with the immunoSEQ multiplex PCR assay. This immuneACCESS table, as held by TCRdb, lists in-frame sequences with V and J called but not all clones. Of the missing ones, under half trace to an unresolved V gene in checked studies; the others have no known cause. The table for this sample lists about 580,000 clones; roughly 98% of them were counted only once. Of the sample, 0.3% is held by the ten largest clones. Source material: naive CD8+ T cells sorted from blood. The sample's cell subset or site label is to be understood as: CD45RA+CCR7+. Every receptor here comes from a man younger than 40 in good health.

This clone is a singleton in its sample. This chain uses TRBV5-4 with TRBJ2-7; 7 bases line up with TRBD1. This CDR3 has 14 amino acids. Germline trimming cut 2 bases from V and 1 base from J; bases unmatched to any gene: 3. Germline loops: CDR1 SGHNT, CDR2 YYREEE (reference sequence). As DNA, the CDR3 is TGTGCCAGCAGCTTCCGGGACAGATCCTACGAGCAGTACTTC. This codes for CASSFRDRSYEQYF.

The chain joins TRBV10-3 to TRBJ2-1, with D uncertain. Trimming took off 4 bases at V and 0 bases at J, with 10 bases between the two ends. Germline V gene data show CDR1 as ENHRY and CDR2 as SYGVKD. This CDR3 is built from 15 residues. CDR3 nucleotides: TGTGCCATCAGTGTTTTCAGGAGCTCCTACAATGAGCAGTTCTTC. Its protein product is CAISVFRSSYNEQFF.

The rearrangement uses TRBV6-4 and TRBJ2-1; tentatively, D is TRBD2 (6 bases). This CDR3 is 16 amino acids long. Per the germline V gene, CDR1 is MRHNA and CDR2 is SNTAGT. The germline V and J ends were trimmed by 6 bases and 2 bases, with 17 bases remaining between them. CDR3 amino acids: CASSPRGGGTYNEQFF. The CDR3 region has the DNA TGTGCCAGCAGCCCGCGGGGTGGGGGGACCTACAATGAGCAGTTCTTC.

This clone was picked up one time. The rearrangement uses TRBV6-1 and TRBJ2-4; possibly TRBD1 or TRBD2 for D (6 bases each). CDR1 and CDR2 (germline): MNHNS, SASEGT. V lost 2 bases, J lost 7 bases, and 15 bases lay in between. The CDR3 contains 15 residues. The CDR3 DNA reads TGTGCCAGCAGTGAACTGAGAGGAGGGGGGAACATTCAGTACTTC. As protein: CASSELRGGGNIQYF.

The rearrangement uses TRBV7-9 and TRBJ2-3, with D perhaps TRBD1 (5 bases). Trimming shortened V by 5 bases and J by 2 bases, and 20 bases separated the two germline ends. This CDR3 is 17 amino acids long. CDR1 is SEHNR, CDR2 FQNEAQ, per germline (reference sequence). CDR3 nucleotide sequence: TGTGCCAGCAGCCACCCCCTGCAGGGAAAGATCACAGATACGCAGTATTTT. This sequence encodes CASSHPLQGKITDTQYF.

The chain employs TRBV10-3 and TRBJ2-7, with D perhaps matching TRBD1 (5 bases). Per the germline V gene, CDR1 is ENHRY and CDR2 is SYGVKD. This CDR3 is 16 amino acids long. Trimming removed 6 bases at V and 3 bases at J, with 21 bases between. The CDR3 is CAISTVDSTTNYEQYF. CDR3 coding DNA: TGTGCCATCAGCACCGTAGACAGCACAACTAACTACGAGCAGTACTTC.

The chain carries TRBV28 and TRBJ2-2; D not resolved. Germline CDR1 is MDHEN and CDR2 is SYDVKM. V was clipped by 6 bases and J by 0 bases, with 8 bases between them. The CDR3 loop spans 14 amino acids. As DNA, the CDR3 is TGTGCCAGCAGGTCCGATGCGAACACCGGGGAGCTGTTTTTT. It yields the protein CASRSDANTGELFF.

The chain employs TRBV5-4 and TRBJ1-1; no reliable D call. This CDR3 comprises 12 residues. Germline V CDR1 and CDR2: SGHNT, YYREEE (reference sequence). Trimming cost V 1 base and J 1 base, with 2 bases left between them. The CDR3 nucleotides are TGTGCCAGCAGCTTGTGGAACACTGAAGCTTTCTTT. This gives the protein CASSLWNTEAFF.

As to this clone: Other nucleotide sequences in the sample specify the same CDR3. The CDR3 loop is CASSGGYEQYF. In DNA form, the CDR3 reads TGTGCCAGCTCGGGGGGGTACGAGCAGTACTTC. The rearrangement uses TRBV27 and TRBJ2-7; 8 nucleotides line up with TRBD2. J was trimmed by 4 bases and V by 8 bases; bases with no gene match: 1. CDR1 and CDR2 (germline): MNHEY, SMNVEV (reference sequence). CDR3 size: 11 residues.

This chain links TRBV6-5 with TRBJ2-5, with 7 bases that match TRBD1. Per germline, CDR1 MNHEY and CDR2 SVGAGI. The CDR3 has 16 residues. The V gene end was trimmed by 2 bases and the J gene end by 7 bases; junction bases not matched to a gene: 13. The CDR3 is CASSYGKGAGLGTQYF. The CDR3 region has the DNA TGTGCCAGCAGTTACGGGAAGGGGGCCGGATTAGGGACCCAGTACTTC.

The chain combines TRBV19 with TRBJ2-7; 11 nucleotides agree with TRBD1. The CDR3 spans 15 residues. Looked up from germline, CDR1 is LNHDA and CDR2 is SQIVND (reference sequence). The trim removed 3 bases at V and 5 bases at J, leaving 6 bases unmatched. CDR3 in DNA: TGTGCCAGTAGTATCCAGGGACAGGGGGACCACGAGCAGTACTTC. Its protein is CASSIQGQGDHEQYF.

The chain has TRBV28 and TRBJ2-7; D gene ambiguous. This CDR3 comprises 18 residues. The germline gives CDR1 MDHEN, CDR2 SYDVKM. The V and J ends lost 2 bases and 1 base respectively, with 21 bases between them. The CDR3 region is CASSLKETQPLISYEQYF. Written as DNA, the CDR3 is TGTGCCAGCAGTTTAAAGGAGACACAACCTCTAATTTCCTACGAGCAGTACTTC.

The V call is TRBV7-9, the J call TRBJ2-1; TRBD1 agrees at 9 bases. V dropped 5 bases and J dropped 3; count of bases not matched to a gene: 2. The CDR3 covers 14 residues. Germline V lookup: CDR1 SEHNR, CDR2 FQNEAQ (reference sequence). The CDR3 DNA reads TGTGCCAGCAGCGGACAGGGGCTCTACAATGAGCAGTTCTTC. Amino acids: CASSGQGLYNEQFF.

This chain joins TRBV7-8 and TRBJ1-5, with 7 nucleotides matching TRBD1. The V segment lost 2 bases and the J segment 6 bases; nucleotides outside the gene matches: 4. This CDR3 spans 14 amino acids. Germline V CDR1 and CDR2: SGHVS, FQNEAQ. The CDR3 here is CASSLRQGRQPQHF. In nucleotides, the CDR3 is TGTGCCAGCAGCTTAAGACAGGGCCGTCAGCCCCAGCATTTT.

The CDR3 loop reads CAILTSLGEQFF. CDR3 nucleotide sequence: TGTGCCATCCTTACTAGCCTGGGCGAGCAGTTCTTC. This chain links TRBV25-1 with TRBJ2-1; the D gene is possibly TRBD2 (6 bases). CDR1 and CDR2 from the germline V gene are MGHDK and SYGVNS. The CDR3 runs 12 residues. The V end lost 10 bases, the J end lost 10 bases, and 17 bases lay between the germline ends.

This clone has only one observation. The J gene is TRBJ2-7, the V gene TRBV14; D not certain. From germline, CDR1 is SGHDN and CDR2 FVKESK. V lost 3 bases, J lost 2 bases, and 11 bases lay in between. CDR3 length: 14 amino acids. CDR3 coding DNA: TGTGCCAGCAGCCACCCCCTTAGGCCCTACGAGCAGTACTTC. Translation: CASSHPLRPYEQYF.

V usage is TRBV6-4 and J usage is TRBJ1-2; D gene ambiguous. Trimming cost V 6 bases and J 4 bases, with 6 bases left between them. The CDR3 is made up of 11 amino acids. Germline V gene lookup returns CDR1 MRHNA and CDR2 SNTAGT. The DNA for the CDR3 is TGTGCCAGCAGGGGCCCCTATGGCTACACCTTC. It is translated as CASRGPYGYTF.

The V and J genes are TRBV6-1 and TRBJ2-2; D tentatively fits TRBD1 or TRBD2 (5 bases each). V lost 2 bases and J 3 bases, leaving 7 bases between the germline ends. This CDR3 has 14 residues. The V gene's germline CDR1 is MNHNS and CDR2 SASEGT. The CDR3 here is CASSERGHTGELFF. CDR3 coding DNA: TGTGCCAGCAGTGAAAGGGGACACACCGGGGAGCTGTTTTTT.

V and J are TRBV7-9 and TRBJ2-7; D perhaps matches TRBD1 (5 bases). Germline loops: CDR1 SEHNR, CDR2 FQNEAQ (reference sequence). Trimming removed 5 bases at V and 5 bases at J, with 16 bases between. The CDR3 runs 14 residues. The CDR3 DNA reads as TGTGCCAGCAGCCACCCAGTCCGGACAAACGAGCAGTACTTC. Translating gives CASSHPVRTNEQYF.

The gene calls are TRBV7-9 and TRBJ2-7, with TRBD2 matching 10 bases. The V gene's germline CDR1 is SEHNR and CDR2 FQNEAQ (reference sequence). The CDR3 sequence is 17 residues long. Unmatched junction bases numbered 13, after V lost 1 base and J lost 7 bases. The CDR3 is CASSLGAGGTSVVEQYF. CDR3 DNA sequence: TGTGCCAGCAGCTTAGGGGCTGGGGGGACTAGCGTCGTGGAGCAGTACTTC. Combining the CDR3 with reference TRBV7-9 and TRBJ2-7 gives the whole variable domain DTGVSQNPRHKITKRGQNVTFRCDPISEHNRLYWYRQTLGQGPEFLTYFQNEAQLEKSRLLSDRFSAERPKGSFSTLEIQRTEQGDSAMYLCASSLGAGGTSVVEQYFGPGTRLTVT.

This chain connects TRBV9 to TRBJ2-3, with TRBD2 identical over 8 bases. Per the germline V gene, CDR1 is SGDLS and CDR2 is YYNGEE. Unmatched junction bases numbered 18, after V lost 3 bases and J lost 3 bases. This CDR3 contains 19 residues. In nucleotides, the CDR3 is TGTGCCAGCAGCGCCAATCCGGGACTAGTACCCGGATGGACAGATACGCAGTATTTT. As protein: CASSANPGLVPGWTDTQYF.

This rearrangement joins TRBV2 to TRBJ1-1; 7 bases agree with TRBD1. The CDR3 spans 15 residues. V lost 6 bases and J lost 0; bases outside the gene matches: 7. Per the germline V gene, CDR1 is SNHLY and CDR2 is FYNNEI. The DNA for the CDR3 is TGTGCCAGCAGAACATACAGGGGATTGAACACTGAAGCTTTCTTT. Translation gives CASRTYRGLNTEAFF.

V and J are TRBV5-8 and TRBJ2-3; D not certain. V was cut by 4 bases and J by 5 bases, with 5 bases left in between. Germline V gene lookup returns CDR1 SGHTS and CDR2 YDEGEE. The CDR3 is 11 residues long. CDR3 loop: CASSMEDTQYF. DNA for the CDR3: TGTGCCAGCAGCATGGAAGATACGCAGTATTTT.

The chain combines TRBV28 with TRBJ2-7, with D possibly being TRBD1 (6 bases). Germline V lookup: CDR1 MDHEN, CDR2 SYDVKM. Trimming pared 5 bases from V and 3 bases from J, leaving 14 bases between. The CDR3 length is 14 residues. For the CDR3, the DNA is TGTGCCAGCAGTCAACGGGACATGGACTACGAGCAGTACTTC. Translation gives CASSQRDMDYEQYF.

This chain joins TRBV9 and TRBJ2-1; TRBD2 agrees at 10 bases. Per germline, CDR1 SGDLS and CDR2 YYNGEE. The V and J ends lost 2 bases and 2 bases, in that order; junction bases with no gene match: 4. The CDR3 runs to 16 residues. Here the CDR3 DNA reads TGTGCCAGCAGCGTCTCCCTAGCGGGAGCCTACAATGAGCAGTTCTTC. Its protein product is CASSVSLAGAYNEQFF.

The chain links TRBV7-3 to TRBJ2-6; D is undetermined. The CDR3 covers 16 residues. V shed 5 bases and J shed 0 bases, with 11 bases lying between them. The germline gives CDR1 SGHTA, CDR2 FQGTGA. The chain's CDR3 is CASSPDQISGANVLTF. The CDR3, as DNA: TGTGCCAGCAGCCCTGACCAGATCTCTGGGGCCAACGTCCTGACTTTC.

J is TRBJ1-4 and V is TRBV5-6; no definite D call. V lost 0 bases, J lost 5 bases, and 5 bases lay in between. This CDR3 spans 13 amino acids. CDR1 and CDR2 (germline): SGHDT, YYEEEE. This CDR3 is CASSLGRNEKLFF. In DNA, the CDR3 is TGTGCCAGCAGCTTGGGACGGAATGAAAAACTGTTTTTT.

The chain links TRBV29-1 to TRBJ2-5; TRBD1 matches 7 bases. CDR1 and CDR2 (germline): SQVTM, ANQGSEA. This CDR3 is 13 amino acids long. J gave up 11 bases and V 1 base, and 10 bases lay outside the gene matches. CDR3 sequence (DNA): TGCAGCGTTGAAGTGATAGGGGGCAGTGAGCAGTACTTC. It encodes CSVEVIGGSEQYF.

This clone has a single count. This rearrangement joins TRBV9 to TRBJ1-2; TRBD1 agrees at 7 bases. The germline V gene has CDR1 SGDLS and CDR2 YYNGEE. V gave up 0 bases and J gave up 4 bases; unmatched junction bases: 9. This CDR3 is 16 amino acids long. For the CDR3, the DNA is TGTGCCAGCAGCGTAGGCCCCGACAGGGTCTCCTATGGCTACACCTTC. This encodes CASSVGPDRVSYGYTF.